Listed below are T cell receptor beta chains from one sample, sequenced in a study of human T cells and chemical hapten exposure. In TCRdb, the RACE reads were re-called with MiXCR into one record per CDR3 protein. The top ten clones hold roughly 2.3% of a sample with 55,000 to 75,000 distinct CDR3 sequences, over 10% of them seen once. This material consisted of whole blood, taken in connection with sensitization to the hapten diphenylcyclopropenone (DPC). The origin of the receptors is a man aged 30-40 years with alopecia areata. Some clones in this sample may be carry-over from other donors' samples. CDR3s include the opening cysteine and the closing phenylalanine or tryptophan. The D gene is left open where the match is weak. Clone size is stated in some rows and not others, as once, few, many or a class when expanded.

clone size: many
V gene: TRBV19
J gene: TRBJ2-3
D gene: TRBD1
CDR3 protein: CASSKGTGPSTDTQYF
CDR3 DNA: TGTGCCAGTAGTAAAGGGACAGGTCCTAGCACAGATACGCAGTATTTT

clone size: many
V gene: TRBV3-1
J gene: TRBJ1-2
D gene: TRBD1
CDR3 protein: CASSQQGAGGYTF
CDR3 DNA: TGTGCCAGCAGCCAACAGGGGGCGGGAGGCTACACCTTC

clone size: few
V gene: TRBV4-3
J gene: TRBJ2-2
D gene: .
CDR3 protein: CASSQAPHNTGELFF
CDR3 DNA: TGCGCCAGCAGCCAAGCCCCTCACAACACCGGGGAGCTGTTTTTT

clone size: few
V gene: TRBV10-3
J gene: TRBJ1-5
D gene: .
CDR3 protein: CAISESGAAGNQPQHF
CDR3 DNA: TGTGCCATCAGTGAGTCCGGCGCAGCGGGCAATCAGCCCCAGCATTTT

clone size: many
V gene: TRBV4-1
J gene: TRBJ1-1
D gene: TRBD1
CDR3 protein: CASKEGQGALGSNEAFF
CDR3 DNA: TGCGCCAGCAAAGAGGGGCAGGGGGCTTTGGGGTCGAATGAAGCTTTCTTT

clone size: many
V gene: TRBV6-2/TRBV6-3
J gene: TRBJ2-6
D gene: .
CDR3 protein: CASRASAGIRSGANVLTF
CDR3 DNA: TGTGCCAGCAGAGCGTCGGCGGGTATACGCTCTGGGGCCAACGTCCTGACTTTC

clone size: .
V gene: TRBV12-3/TRBV12-4
J gene: TRBJ2-7
D gene: .
CDR3 protein: CASSLALLKPYF
CDR3 DNA: TGTGCCAGCAGTTTAGCGCTCCTGAAGCCGTACTTC

clone size: many
V gene: TRBV3-1
J gene: TRBJ1-6
D gene: .
CDR3 protein: CASSQDEGALHF
CDR3 DNA: TGTGCCAGCAGCCAAGATGAGGGTGCCCTCCACTTT

clone size: .
V gene: TRBV2
J gene: TRBJ2-7
D gene: .
CDR3 protein: CASSVQFEQYF
CDR3 DNA: TGTGCCAGCAGTGTCCAGTTCGAGCAGTACTTC

clone size: few
V gene: TRBV12-3/TRBV12-4
J gene: TRBJ2-7
D gene: .
CDR3 protein: CASSPLPKGDSRYEQYF
CDR3 DNA: TGTGCCAGCAGTCCCCTTCCAAAGGGGGATTCTCGTTACGAGCAGTACTTC

clone size: many
V gene: TRBV20-1
J gene: TRBJ1-1
D gene: .
CDR3 protein: CLSWRGTEAFF
CDR3 DNA: TGCCTAAGCTGGAGAGGCACTGAAGCTTTCTTT

clone size: many
V gene: TRBV7-9
J gene: TRBJ2-5
D gene: TRBD1
CDR3 protein: CASSLAHAGGIETQYF
CDR3 DNA: TGTGCCAGCAGCTTAGCCCACGCAGGGGGCATAGAGACCCAGTACTTC

clone size: few
V gene: TRBV4-3
J gene: TRBJ1-2
D gene: .
CDR3 protein: CASSQDSQGPGGYTF
CDR3 DNA: TGCGCCAGCAGCCAAGATTCCCAGGGACCGGGAGGCTACACCTTC

clone size: .
V gene: TRBV5-8
J gene: TRBJ2-5
D gene: TRBD1
CDR3 protein: CASSFSTGGSYQETQYF
CDR3 DNA: TGTGCCAGCAGCTTTAGTACAGGGGGTTCGTACCAAGAGACCCAGTACTTC

clone size: many
V gene: TRBV6-1
J gene: TRBJ1-5
D gene: .
CDR3 protein: CASSERAGADSNQPQHF
CDR3 DNA: TGTGCCAGCAGTGAAAGGGCAGGGGCCGATAGCAATCAGCCCCAGCATTTT

clone size: many
V gene: TRBV2
J gene: TRBJ2-2
D gene: .
CDR3 protein: CASNDFPPNTGELFF
CDR3 DNA: TGTGCCAGCAACGACTTCCCCCCTAACACCGGGGAGCTGTTTTTT

clone size: few
V gene: TRBV4-3
J gene: TRBJ2-5
D gene: .
CDR3 protein: CASSQDRSTPSQSQYF
CDR3 DNA: TGCGCCAGCAGCCAAGATCGTAGTACACCTTCGCAGTCCCAGTACTTC

clone size: many
V gene: TRBV6-5
J gene: TRBJ2-7
D gene: TRBD2
CDR3 protein: CASSYSGSGGSYEQYF
CDR3 DNA: TGTGCCAGCAGTTACTCGGGTAGCGGGGGCTCCTACGAGCAGTACTTC

clone size: many
V gene: TRBV12-3/TRBV12-4
J gene: TRBJ2-3
D gene: .
CDR3 protein: CASKGQGGTDTQYF
CDR3 DNA: TGTGCCAGTAAAGGGCAGGGTGGTACAGATACGCAGTATTTT

clone size: .
V gene: TRBV6-5
J gene: TRBJ1-1
D gene: .
CDR3 protein: CASSYSWGYTEAFF
CDR3 DNA: TGTGCCAGCAGTTACTCGTGGGGGTACACTGAAGCTTTCTTT

clone size: few
V gene: TRBV10-3
J gene: TRBJ1-3
D gene: .
CDR3 protein: CAISAGLNTIYF
CDR3 DNA: TGTGCCATCAGCGCAGGACTAAACACCATATATTTT

clone size: .
V gene: TRBV9
J gene: TRBJ2-3
D gene: .
CDR3 protein: CASSVGSEDTQYF
CDR3 DNA: TGTGCCAGCAGCGTAGGGAGCGAGGATACGCAGTATTTT

clone size: few
V gene: TRBV4-1
J gene: TRBJ1-1
D gene: TRBD1
CDR3 protein: CASSPEGDRGIWDGAMNTEAFF
CDR3 DNA: TGCGCCAGCAGCCCTGAAGGGGACAGGGGTATTTGGGATGGCGCCATGAACACTGAAGCTTTCTTT

clone size: .
V gene: TRBV9
J gene: TRBJ1-3
D gene: .
CDR3 protein: CASSPESENTIYF
CDR3 DNA: TGTGCCAGCAGCCCTGAGTCTGAAAACACCATATATTTT

clone size: .
V gene: TRBV12-3/TRBV12-4
J gene: TRBJ1-3
D gene: .
CDR3 protein: CASSLFEVSGNTIYF
CDR3 DNA: TGTGCCAGCAGTCTCTTTGAGGTCTCTGGAAACACCATATATTTT

clone size: .
V gene: TRBV2
J gene: TRBJ2-6
D gene: TRBD2
CDR3 protein: CASRARGGQVYFPGNVLTF
CDR3 DNA: TGTGCCAGCAGGGCGCGGGGGGGCCAAGTGTATTTTCCGGGCAACGTCCTGACTTTC

clone size: few
V gene: TRBV28
J gene: TRBJ1-4
D gene: TRBD1
CDR3 protein: CASQPTGLNEKLFF
CDR3 DNA: TGTGCCAGCCAACCGACAGGGCTTAATGAAAAACTGTTTTTT

clone size: .
V gene: TRBV6-5
J gene: TRBJ1-1
D gene: .
CDR3 protein: CASRLQPEGTEAFF
CDR3 DNA: TGTGCCAGCAGGCTGCAGCCTGAGGGCACTGAAGCTTTCTTT

clone size: many
V gene: TRBV6-2/TRBV6-3
J gene: TRBJ2-1
D gene: TRBD1
CDR3 protein: CASSYEAGGLSYNEQFF
CDR3 DNA: TGTGCCAGCAGTTACGAAGCAGGGGGCTTATCCTACAATGAGCAGTTCTTC

clone size: .
V gene: TRBV5-4
J gene: TRBJ1-6
D gene: .
CDR3 protein: CASSLMGAATFSPLHF
CDR3 DNA: TGTGCCAGCAGTTTGATGGGGGCTGCGACATTTTCACCCCTCCACTTT

clone size: .
V gene: TRBV28
J gene: TRBJ2-1
D gene: .
CDR3 protein: CASSLGNRRQFF
CDR3 DNA: TGTGCCAGCAGTTTGGGGAACAGGCGGCAGTTCTTC

clone size: many
V gene: TRBV6-2/TRBV6-3
J gene: TRBJ2-7
D gene: TRBD1
CDR3 protein: CASSSRPLGTGDHEQYF
CDR3 DNA: TGTGCCAGCAGTTCCCGCCCCTTAGGGACAGGGGACCACGAGCAGTACTTC

clone size: many
V gene: TRBV11-2
J gene: TRBJ1-1
D gene: TRBD1
CDR3 protein: CASSSLWGQGGTEAFF
CDR3 DNA: TGTGCCAGCAGCTCCCTTTGGGGACAGGGGGGTACTGAAGCTTTCTTT

clone size: few
V gene: TRBV19
J gene: TRBJ1-6
D gene: .
CDR3 protein: CASSPKGTKNNSPLHF
CDR3 DNA: TGTGCCAGTAGTCCAAAGGGGACAAAGAATAATTCACCCCTCCACTTT

clone size: many
V gene: TRBV7-8
J gene: TRBJ2-2
D gene: TRBD2
CDR3 protein: CASSSLAGVGNGELFF
CDR3 DNA: TGTGCCAGCAGTTCACTAGCGGGGGTCGGAAACGGGGAGCTGTTTTTT

clone size: few
V gene: TRBV27
J gene: TRBJ2-3
D gene: TRBD1
CDR3 protein: CASRRTGVSGTQYF
CDR3 DNA: TGTGCCAGCCGAAGGACAGGGGTTTCGGGGACGCAGTATTTT

clone size: many
V gene: TRBV10-3
J gene: TRBJ1-1
D gene: .
CDR3 protein: CAISDRSTEAFF
CDR3 DNA: TGTGCCATCAGCGACAGGAGCACTGAAGCTTTCTTT

clone size: many
V gene: TRBV6-4
J gene: TRBJ2-3
D gene: .
CDR3 protein: CASSDGGATDTQYF
CDR3 DNA: TGTGCCAGCAGTGACGGGGGGGCCACAGATACGCAGTATTTT

clone size: many
V gene: TRBV6-5
J gene: TRBJ1-6
D gene: .
CDR3 protein: CASSYSAWDNSPLHF
CDR3 DNA: TGTGCCAGCAGTTACTCAGCCTGGGATAATTCACCCCTCCACTTT

clone size: .
V gene: TRBV9
J gene: TRBJ2-7
D gene: TRBD1
CDR3 protein: CASSARDRRNEQYF
CDR3 DNA: TGTGCCAGCAGCGCACGGGACAGGAGAAACGAGCAGTACTTC

clone size: .
V gene: TRBV18
J gene: TRBJ1-6
D gene: .
CDR3 protein: CASSPSRATYNSPLHF
CDR3 DNA: TGTGCCAGCTCACCGTCCAGGGCCACCTATAATTCACCCCTCCACTTT

clone size: many
V gene: TRBV21-1
J gene: TRBJ2-7
D gene: .
CDR3 protein: CASTKSWTGRDHEQYF
CDR3 DNA: TGTGCCAGCACTAAAAGTTGGACAGGGCGGGACCACGAGCAGTACTTC

clone size: .
V gene: TRBV7-3
J gene: TRBJ2-5
D gene: .
CDR3 protein: CASSLRGQGLGETQYF
CDR3 DNA: TGTGCCAGCAGCTTAAGAGGACAAGGGTTGGGAGAGACCCAGTACTTC

clone size: many
V gene: TRBV24-1
J gene: TRBJ2-1
D gene: .
CDR3 protein: CATGAGGQGDNEQFF
CDR3 DNA: TGTGCCACCGGGGCTGGGGGGCAAGGGGATAATGAGCAGTTCTTC

clone size: many
V gene: TRBV28
J gene: TRBJ1-2
D gene: TRBD1
CDR3 protein: CASSWTGVSGYTF
CDR3 DNA: TGTGCCAGCAGTTGGACAGGGGTGTCTGGCTACACCTTC